This TCR beta chain was sequenced for a study of T cell responses to AZD1222 COVID-19 vaccine. This clone was found a few times. The antigen is unknown. TCRdb keeps only in-frame clones here, not all; method: immunoSEQ multiplex PCR. The repertoire consists of fewer than 180,000 clones, with 94% occurring once and the leading ten covering roughly 1.3%. The germline V gene encodes CDR1 KGHDR and CDR2 SFDVKD. V shed 4 bases and J shed 10 bases, with 13 bases lying between them. This CDR3 contains 14 residues. The study's findings and limits: Across the whole spike, CD4 TCRs peaked at regions 160-218 and 743-854. Close to half of spike-specific TCRs reportedly recognize unmutated variant regions. Without day 14 samples, only post-peak T cell repertoires were studied.

The V and J genes are TRBV24-1 and TRBJ1-6; D gene unclear. The origin of this receptor is an adult in good health. The specimen comprised peripheral blood, sampled on day 0 of AZD1222 vaccination. The DNA of the CDR3 is TGTGCCACCAGTGACTCTGGCCTTCTGTCACCCCTCCACTTT. It yields the protein CATSDSGLLSPLHF.